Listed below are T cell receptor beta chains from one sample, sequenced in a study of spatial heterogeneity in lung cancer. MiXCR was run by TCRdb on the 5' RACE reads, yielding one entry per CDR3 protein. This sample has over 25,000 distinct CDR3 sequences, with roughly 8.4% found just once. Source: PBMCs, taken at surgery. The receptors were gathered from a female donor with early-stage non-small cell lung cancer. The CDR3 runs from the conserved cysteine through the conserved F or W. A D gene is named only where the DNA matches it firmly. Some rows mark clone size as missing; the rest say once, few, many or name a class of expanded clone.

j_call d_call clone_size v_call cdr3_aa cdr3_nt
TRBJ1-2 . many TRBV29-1 CSVVPPTGGYTF TGCAGCGTTGTCCCCCCGACAGGAGGCTACACCTTC
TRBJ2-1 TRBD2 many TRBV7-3 CASSQLAGSYNEQFF TGTGCCAGCAGCCAACTAGCGGGATCCTACAATGAGCAGTTCTTC
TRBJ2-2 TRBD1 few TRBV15 CATSRDGTGQDGELFF TGTGCCACCAGCAGAGATGGGACAGGGCAAGACGGGGAGCTGTTTTTT
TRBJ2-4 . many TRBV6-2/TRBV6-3 CASSYGHEKNIQYF TGTGCCAGCAGTTACGGGCACGAGAAAAACATTCAGTACTTC
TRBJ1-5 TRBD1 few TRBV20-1 CSALTRGGHSNQPQHF TGCAGTGCTCTTACTCGAGGGGGCCATAGCAATCAGCCCCAGCATTTT
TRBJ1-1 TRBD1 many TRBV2 CASSPDRGAGAFF TGTGCCAGCAGTCCGGACAGGGGAGCTGGAGCTTTCTTT
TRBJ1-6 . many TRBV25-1 CASSQGQLNSPLHF TGTGCCAGCAGCCAAGGACAGTTAAATTCACCCCTCCACTTT
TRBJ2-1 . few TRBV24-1 CATSDLGGRLGTVNEQFF TGTGCCACCAGTGATTTGGGAGGGAGACTAGGGACCGTCAATGAGCAGTTCTTC
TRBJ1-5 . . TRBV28 CASSFGRGSNQPQHF TGTGCCAGCAGCTTCGGTCGAGGGAGCAATCAGCCCCAGCATTTT
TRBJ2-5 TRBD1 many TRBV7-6 CASSSRDREETQYF TGTGCCAGCAGCTCCAGGGACAGGGAAGAGACCCAGTACTTC
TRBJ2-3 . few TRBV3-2 CASSQAGRGHATDTQYF TGTGCCAGCAGCCAAGCCGGCCGGGGCCATGCCACAGATACGCAGTATTTT
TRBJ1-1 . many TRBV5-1 CASSPSLNTEAFF TGCGCCAGCAGCCCGAGTCTGAACACTGAAGCTTTCTTT
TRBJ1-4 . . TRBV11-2 CASSLLGGLREKLFF TGTGCCAGCAGCTTATTGGGTGGTCTGAGGGAAAAACTGTTTTTT
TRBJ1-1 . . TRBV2 CASSLDSYTEAFF TGTGCCAGCAGTCTGGACAGTTACACTGAAGCTTTCTTT
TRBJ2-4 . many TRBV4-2 CASSQDSLGGRGKNIQYF TGTGCCAGCAGCCAAGATTCGCTGGGTGGTAGAGGCAAAAACATTCAGTACTTC
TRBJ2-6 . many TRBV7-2 CASSRGNSGANVLTF TGTGCCAGCAGCCGGGGGAATTCTGGGGCCAACGTCCTGACTTTC
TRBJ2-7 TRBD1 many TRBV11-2 CASSEGALYEQYF TGTGCCAGCAGCGAGGGGGCCCTCTACGAGCAGTACTTC
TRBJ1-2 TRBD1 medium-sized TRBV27 CASSPTRTGGDGYTF TGTGCCAGCAGTCCGACTCGGACAGGGGGTGATGGCTACACCTTC
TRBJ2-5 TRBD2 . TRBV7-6 CASSSSGLAHRPQYF TGTGCCAGCAGCTCCTCCGGACTAGCCCACAGGCCCCAGTACTTC
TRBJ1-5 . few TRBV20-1 CSATPRRGNNQPQHF TGCAGTGCTACCCCGCGTAGGGGAAACAATCAGCCCCAGCATTTT
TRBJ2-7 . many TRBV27 CASSGGHEQYF TGTGCCAGCTCGGGGGGCCACGAGCAGTACTTC
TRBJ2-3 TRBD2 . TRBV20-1 CSARDSGRRTDTQYF TGCAGTGCTAGAGATAGCGGGAGAAGAACAGATACGCAGTATTTT
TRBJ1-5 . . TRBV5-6 CASSSLYQPQHF TGTGCCAGCAGCTCCCTTTACCAGCCCCAGCATTTT
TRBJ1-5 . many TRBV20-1 CSAREGGRPYQPQHF TGCAGTGCTAGAGAAGGGGGGCGCCCATATCAGCCCCAGCATTTT
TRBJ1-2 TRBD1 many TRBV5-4 CASSPGQLSTGGYTF TGTGCCAGCAGCCCGGGACAGCTTTCCACGGGGGGCTACACCTTC
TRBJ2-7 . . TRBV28 CATTPPQPTYEQYF TGTGCCACCACCCCCCCCCAACCAACCTACGAGCAGTACTTC
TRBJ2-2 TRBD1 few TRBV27 CASSSGQGGDTGELFF TGTGCCAGCAGTTCTGGACAGGGGGGGGACACCGGGGAGCTGTTTTTT
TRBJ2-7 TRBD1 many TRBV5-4 CASNLGQGATKTYEQYF TGTGCCAGCAACTTGGGACAGGGGGCTACCAAGACCTACGAGCAGTACTTC
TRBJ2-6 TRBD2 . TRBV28 CASMTAGGLYSGANVLTF TGTGCCAGCATGACAGCGGGAGGACTGTACTCTGGGGCCAACGTCCTGACTTTC
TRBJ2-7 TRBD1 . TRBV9 CASSARTGLHEQYF TGTGCCAGCAGCGCCAGGACAGGGCTGCACGAGCAGTACTTC
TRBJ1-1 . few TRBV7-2 CASSTAGGVNTEAFF TGTGCCAGCAGCACAGCGGGGGGGGTGAACACTGAAGCTTTCTTT
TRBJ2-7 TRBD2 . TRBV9 CASSVAVSSGGEQYF TGTGCCAGCAGCGTAGCGGTTTCTAGCGGCGGCGAGCAGTACTTC
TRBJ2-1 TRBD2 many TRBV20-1 CSARERGSGRAVGAFNEQFF TGCAGTGCTAGAGAGAGAGGGAGCGGGAGGGCCGTTGGGGCTTTCAATGAGCAGTTCTTC
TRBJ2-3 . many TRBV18 CASSGGSGFSTDTQYF TGTGCCAGCTCAGGAGGCAGCGGTTTTAGCACAGATACGCAGTATTTT
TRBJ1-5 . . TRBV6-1 CASRHRAPSGNQPQHF TGTGCCAGCAGGCACCGGGCCCCGAGCGGCAATCAGCCCCAGCATTTT
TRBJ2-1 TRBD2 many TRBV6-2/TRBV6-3 CASSTSFPSGRKNEQFF TGTGCCAGCAGTACTTCTTTTCCTAGCGGGAGGAAGAATGAGCAGTTCTTC
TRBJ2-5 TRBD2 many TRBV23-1 CASSQWSSGQETQYF TGCGCCAGCAGTCAATGGTCTAGCGGCCAAGAGACCCAGTACTTC
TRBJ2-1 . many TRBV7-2 CASSSPSRVPYNEQFF TGTGCCAGCAGCTCTCCTTCCCGGGTGCCCTACAATGAGCAGTTCTTC
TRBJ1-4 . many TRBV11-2 CASSERSFNEKLFF TGTGCCAGCAGCGAGAGGAGTTTCAATGAAAAACTGTTTTTT
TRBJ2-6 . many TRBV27 CASSLTGANVLTF TGTGCCAGCAGTTTAACTGGGGCCAACGTCCTGACTTTC
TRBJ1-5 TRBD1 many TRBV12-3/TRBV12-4 CASSIKGASNQPQHF TGTGCCAGCAGTATAAAGGGGGCTAGCAATCAGCCCCAGCATTTT
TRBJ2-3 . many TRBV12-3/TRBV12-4 CASSSTGTRTDTQYF TGTGCCAGCAGTTCTACAGGGACGAGGACAGATACGCAGTATTTT
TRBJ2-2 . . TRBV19 CASTILGLAGGELFF TGTGCCAGTACCATCTTAGGGCTAGCCGGCGGGGAGCTGTTTTTT
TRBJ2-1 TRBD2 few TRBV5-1 CASSTSGSGYEQFF TGCGCCAGCAGCACTAGCGGGAGCGGGTACGAGCAGTTCTTC
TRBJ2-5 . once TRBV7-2 CASSLDRRETQYF TGTGCCAGCAGCTTAGACCGAAGAGAGACCCAGTACTTC
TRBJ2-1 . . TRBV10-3 CAISVRGNEQFF TGTGCCATCAGTGTCCGTGGCAATGAGCAGTTCTTC
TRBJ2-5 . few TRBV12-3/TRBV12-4 CASRPVDKETQYF TGTGCCAGCAGACCCGTGGATAAAGAGACCCAGTACTTC
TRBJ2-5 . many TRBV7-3 CASSAGGNAETQYF TGTGCCAGCAGCGCAGGCGGCAACGCTGAGACCCAGTACTTC
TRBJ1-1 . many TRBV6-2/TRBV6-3 CASTPGYTEAFF TGTGCCAGCACCCCCGGTTACACTGAAGCTTTCTTT
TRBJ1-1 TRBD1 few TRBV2 CARGQGPNTEAFF TGTGCCAGAGGACAGGGGCCGAACACTGAAGCTTTCTTT
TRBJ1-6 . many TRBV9 CASSVAPSVTNSPLHF TGTGCCAGCAGCGTAGCGCCCTCGGTCACCAATTCACCCCTCCACTTT
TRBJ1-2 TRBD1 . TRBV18 CASSQGQGARGYTF TGTGCCAGCTCACAGGGACAGGGGGCGCGTGGCTACACCTTC
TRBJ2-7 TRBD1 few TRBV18 CASSPGTGAYEQYF TGTGCCAGCTCACCAGGGACAGGGGCCTACGAGCAGTACTTC
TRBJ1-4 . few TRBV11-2 CASSRTGGLDEKLFF TGTGCCAGCAGCCGGACCGGGGGTTTGGATGAAAAACTGTTTTTT
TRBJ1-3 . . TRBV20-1 CSAKGRARSGNTIYF TGCAGTGCTAAAGGACGCGCTCGGTCTGGAAACACCATATATTTT
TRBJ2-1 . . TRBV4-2 CASSLSRVGGGNEQFF TGTGCCAGCAGCCTCTCACGAGTTGGGGGTGGCAATGAGCAGTTCTTC
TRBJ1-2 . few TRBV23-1 CASIGQGGERGYTF TGCGCCAGCATTGGCCAAGGAGGGGAAAGAGGCTACACCTTC
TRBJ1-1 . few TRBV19 CASSGGGRNTEAFF TGTGCCAGTAGTGGAGGGGGGCGAAACACTGAAGCTTTCTTT